The 20 T cell receptor beta chains listed next were all sequenced from one sample in a study of human T cells and chemical hapten exposure. Using its own MiXCR run on the RACE reads, TCRdb lists one record per CDR3 protein. The repertoire holds about 120,000 distinct CDR3 sequences, with about 10% as singletons. Time point defined: patch test 3, about 24 weeks after DPC sensitization. Regarding treatment: therapeutic diphenylcyclopropenone sensitization with weekly scalp DPC. Sequencing was performed on whole blood, taken in connection with sensitization to the hapten diphenylcyclopropenone (DPC). These receptors originate from a woman aged 50 to 65 with alopecia areata. Some clones in this sample may be carry-over from other donors' samples.

The chain has TRBV24-1 and TRBJ1-2; tentatively, D is TRBD1 (5 bases). With 8 bases removed from V and 4 bases from J, the gap between germline ends came to 13 bases. The CDR3 loop spans 13 amino acids. CDR1 KGHDR and CDR2 SFDVKD come from the germline V gene. CDR3 DNA sequence: TGTGCCACCAACGGGGGGGAAGGCTATGGCTACACCTTC. Translation: CATNGGEGYGYTF.

A few counts support this clonotype. The V call is TRBV4-1, the J call TRBJ1-1, with D perhaps TRBD1 (6 bases). V dropped 1 base and J dropped 2 bases, with 14 bases sitting between them. The CDR3 has 16 amino acids. CDR1 and CDR2 from the germline V gene are MGHRA and YSYEKL. DNA for the CDR3: TGCGCCAGCAGCCAAGTAGGGAGGACAGTCAACACTGAAGCTTTCTTT. Protein product: CASSQVGRTVNTEAFF.

This CDR3 is CSVVRGRYAFF. The CDR3 DNA reads TGCAGCGTTGTCAGGGGCAGGTACGCTTTCTTT. The J gene is TRBJ1-1, the V gene TRBV29-1; TRBD1 is a possible D gene (6 bases). CDR3 length equals 11 residues. Trimming took off 4 bases at V and 11 bases at J, with 14 bases between the two ends. The germline gives CDR1 SQVTM, CDR2 ANQGSEA.

The table lists this clonotype with a few counts. V usage is TRBV9 and J usage is TRBJ1-1; D possibly corresponds to TRBD1 (5 bases). This CDR3 is built from 13 residues. Trimming removed 4 bases from V and 8 bases from J, with 15 bases in between. Germline CDR1 and CDR2: SGDLS and YYNGEE. The CDR3 region is CASSSLTGNEAFF. The CDR3 bases are TGTGCCAGCAGCTCACTCACAGGCAACGAAGCTTTCTTT.

The chain couples TRBV10-3 to TRBJ2-5; 9 bases are a match to TRBD2. The germline gives CDR1 ENHRY, CDR2 SYGVKD. CDR3 length: 15 amino acids. Trimming removed 2 bases from V and 1 base from J; junction bases left unmatched: 2. CDR3 region: CAISELAGSQETQYF. CDR3 in DNA: TGTGCCATCAGTGAGCTAGCGGGGTCCCAAGAGACCCAGTACTTC.

This clonotype has a count of ten or more. The chain couples TRBV29-1 to TRBJ2-5; D remains ambiguous. CDR1 is SQVTM and CDR2 is ANQGSEA in the germline V gene. The CDR3 length is 12 residues. Trimming pared 6 bases from V and 4 bases from J, leaving 12 bases between. CDR3 in amino acids: CSVGSSPETQYF. For the CDR3, the DNA is TGCAGCGTGGGCTCCTCCCCAGAGACCCAGTACTTC.

V gene TRBV5-1 combines with J gene TRBJ1-1; 7 bases agree with TRBD1. V lost 1 base, J lost 0 bases, and 3 bases stayed unmatched. The germline gives CDR1 SGHRS, CDR2 YFSETQ. CDR3 length: 15 amino acids. This CDR3 is CASSLMGQMNTEAFF. CDR3 nucleotides: TGCGCCAGCAGCTTGATGGGACAGATGAACACTGAAGCTTTCTTT.

In its sample, this clonotype was seen many times. The gene calls are TRBV6-5 and TRBJ2-7; 9 bases line up with TRBD2. CDR3 length: 14 residues. Germline CDR1 and CDR2: MNHEY and SVGAGI. Trimming removed 6 bases from V and 3 bases from J; junction bases left unmatched: 6. The CDR3 DNA follows: TGTGCCAGCAGCCGACTAGCGGTTGGCTACGAGCAGTACTTC. Its protein is CASSRLAVGYEQYF.

This sequence joins TRBV3-1 and TRBJ2-7; TRBD2 is a possible D gene (5 bases). Germline V gene data show CDR1 as LGHDT and CDR2 as YNNKEL (reference sequence). The V end lost 1 base, the J end lost 7 bases, and 11 bases lay between the germline ends. The CDR3 consists of 13 residues. The CDR3 DNA reads as TGTGCCAGCAGCCAAGTGCGGACGGGGGAGCAGTACTTC. Translated, it gives CASSQVRTGEQYF.

This clonotype was seen ten or more times. This chain joins TRBV7-8 and TRBJ1-2, with TRBD1 identical over 9 bases. Trimming took 1 base from V and 1 from J; bases not matched to a gene: 10. Germline V gene lookup returns CDR1 SGHVS and CDR2 FQNEAQ. The CDR3 is 18 residues long. The CDR3 sequence is CASSLVRWSGQGNYGYTF. The CDR3 coding sequence is TGTGCCAGCAGCTTAGTTCGGTGGTCGGGACAGGGTAACTATGGCTACACCTTC.

J is TRBJ2-1 and V is TRBV7-2, with D tentatively TRBD2 (6 bases). The CDR3 runs 12 residues. Per the germline V gene, CDR1 is SGHTA and CDR2 is FQGNSA. The germline V and J ends were trimmed by 6 bases and 5 bases, with 8 bases remaining between them. CDR3 sequence reads: CASSGGNNEQFF. The CDR3 DNA reads as TGTGCCAGCAGTGGGGGGAACAATGAGCAGTTCTTC.

This chain joins TRBV29-1 and TRBJ1-2; D is unresolved. CDR3 length equals 12 residues. Germline V gene data show CDR1 as SQVTM and CDR2 as ANQGSEA. Trimming took 7 bases from V and 2 from J, leaving 11 bases between them. CDR3 amino acids: CSAGRGNYGYTF. For the CDR3, the DNA is TGCAGCGCTGGTCGTGGGAACTATGGCTACACCTTC.

V usage is TRBV4-2 and J usage is TRBJ2-1, with 12 bases lining up with TRBD2. Germline CDR1 LGHNA, CDR2 YNFKEQ. This CDR3 has 17 residues. After removal of 0 bases from V and 7 bases from J, the junction contained 7 bases not matched to a gene. The CDR3 spells CASSQEAGTSGPNEQFF. CDR3 DNA sequence: TGTGCCAGCAGCCAAGAGGCCGGGACTAGCGGGCCAAATGAGCAGTTCTTC.

Many counts were recorded for this clonotype. The chain joins TRBV11-3 to TRBJ2-3; D unclear. Trimming cost V 0 bases and J 2 bases, with 6 bases left between them. The CDR3 totals 14 residues. CDR1 and CDR2 (germline): SGHNT, YENEEA. CDR3 protein: CASSLDFNTDTQYF. The CDR3 DNA is TGTGCCAGCAGCTTAGATTTCAACACAGATACGCAGTATTTT. Together with reference TRBV11-3 and TRBJ2-3, the CDR3 gives the full variable domain: EAGVVQSPRYKIIEKKQPVAFWCNPISGHNTLYWYLQNLGQGPELLIRYENEEAVDDSQLPKDRFSAERLKGVDSTLKIQPAELGDSAVYLCASSLDFNTDTQYFGPGTRLTVL.

Many counts were recorded for this clonotype. The chain joins TRBV20-1 to TRBJ2-1, with 10 bases lining up with TRBD2. Germline V CDR1 and CDR2: DFQATT, SNEGSKA (reference sequence). The length of the CDR3 is 14 residues. Trimming cost V 5 bases and J 8 bases; bases outside gene matches: 9. The CDR3 loop reads CSASTSGLYDEQFF. The DNA for the CDR3 is TGCAGTGCTTCGACTAGCGGGTTGTACGATGAGCAGTTCTTC.

The sample holds many counts of this clonotype. The chain combines TRBV4-1 with TRBJ2-7; D not certain. Germline-derived CDR1 and CDR2 are MGHRA and YSYEKL. Between the trimmed V and J ends, which lost 0 bases and 4 bases, there was a span of 7 bases. The CDR3 totals 13 residues. The CDR3 reads CASSQDSGYEQYF. The CDR3, as DNA: TGCGCCAGCAGCCAAGATTCCGGGTACGAGCAGTACTTC.

CDR3 nucleotides: TGTGCCAGCAGTTCCCCTCATGACACTGAAGCTTTCTTT. This encodes CASSSPHDTEAFF. This chain links TRBV6-5 with TRBJ1-1; D is ambiguous. Germline values: CDR1 MNHEY, CDR2 SVGAGI. Trimming removed 4 bases at V and 3 bases at J, with 9 bases between. The CDR3 contains 13 residues.

The J gene is TRBJ2-2, the V gene TRBV20-1; no reliable D call. V gave up 0 bases and J gave up 6 bases, with 14 bases separating them. The CDR3 consists of 15 residues. In germline, CDR1 is DFQATT, CDR2 SNEGSKA (reference sequence). The CDR3 reads CSARDLQRSAGELFF. As DNA, the CDR3 is TGCAGTGCTAGAGATCTTCAGAGGAGCGCCGGGGAGCTGTTTTTT.

This clonotype showed up just a few times. The chain is built from TRBV5-1 and TRBJ2-3; TRBD1 might be the D (6 bases). Germline values: CDR1 SGHRS, CDR2 YFSETQ. Between the trimmed V and J ends, which lost 1 base and 1 base, there was a span of 7 bases. This CDR3 is built from 14 residues. As DNA, the CDR3 is TGCGCCAGCAGCTTGCGACAGGGCACAGATACGCAGTATTTT. This codes for CASSLRQGTDTQYF.

This clonotype was observed many times. The V call is TRBV10-2, the J call TRBJ2-2; D is unresolved. The CDR3 covers 14 residues. The V end was cut by 7 bases, the J end by 3 bases, with 12 bases between. Germline V CDR1 and CDR2: WSHSY, SAAADI. CDR3 sequence: CASNQSPHTGELFF. The CDR3 bases are TGCGCCAGCAACCAGTCGCCCCACACCGGGGAGCTGTTTTTT.